This T cell receptor beta chain emerged from a study of regulatory T cells in long-lasting Graves disease. Study details: Those with persistent Graves' disease had received antithyroid drugs for over 5 years with positive TSH receptor antibodies.

Regarding time point: persistent/refractory GD, antithyroid drugs over 5 years with positive TRAb. PBMC-extracted RNA yielded the TCR library. EDTA tubes received around 9 milliliters of collected peripheral blood. CDR3 length equals 12 residues. Trimming cost V 4 bases and J 7 bases, with 13 bases left between them. Germline CDR1 reads SQVTM; CDR2 reads ANQGSEA. Study-level findings and limits: Peripheral blood was the sole material, not thyroid tissue.

To make TCR beta libraries, researchers used iRepertoire HTBI primers and Arm-PCR of CDR3 regions. From the multiplex PCR reads, TCRdb called clonotypes with MiXCR, one entry per CDR3 protein. The sample carries 400,000 to 500,000 distinct CDR3 sequences, roughly a fifth recorded once. This clonotype was counted a few times. Its target is not known. This TCR was sampled from a female donor with Graves disease. The specimen was peripheral blood mononuclear cells (PBMCs), collected when the disease was refractory, from a patient treated with antithyroid drugs. This sequence joins TRBV29-1 and TRBJ1-1; D might be TRBD1 (6 bases). CDR3 DNA: TGCAGCGTTGTCGTGGGGGCTTTTGAAGCTTTCTTT. This gives the protein CSVVVGAFEAFF.